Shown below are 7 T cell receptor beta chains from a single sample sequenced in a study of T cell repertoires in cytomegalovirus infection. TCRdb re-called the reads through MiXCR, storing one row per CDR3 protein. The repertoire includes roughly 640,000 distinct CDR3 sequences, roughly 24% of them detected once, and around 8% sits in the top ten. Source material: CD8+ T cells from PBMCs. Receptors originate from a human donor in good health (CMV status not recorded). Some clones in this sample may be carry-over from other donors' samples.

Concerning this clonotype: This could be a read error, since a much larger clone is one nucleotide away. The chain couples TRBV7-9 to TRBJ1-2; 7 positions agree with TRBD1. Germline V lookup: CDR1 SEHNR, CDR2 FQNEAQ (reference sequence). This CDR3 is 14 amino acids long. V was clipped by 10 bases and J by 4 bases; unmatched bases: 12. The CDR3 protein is CATLRGGRSYGYTF. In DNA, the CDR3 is TGTGCCACCTTGAGAGGGGGCAGGAGCTATGGCTACACCTTC. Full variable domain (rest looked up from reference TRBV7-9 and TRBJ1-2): DTGVSQNPRHKITKRGQNVTFRCDPISEHNRLYWYRQTLGQGPEFLTYFQNEAQLEKSRLLSDRFSAERPKGSFSTLEIQRTEQGDSAMYLCATLRGGRSYGYTFGSGTRLTVV.

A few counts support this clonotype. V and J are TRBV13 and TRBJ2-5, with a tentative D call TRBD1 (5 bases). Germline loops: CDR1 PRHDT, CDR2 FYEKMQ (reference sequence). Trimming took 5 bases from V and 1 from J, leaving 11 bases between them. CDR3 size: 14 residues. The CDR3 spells CASSARTRQETQYF. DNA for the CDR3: TGTGCCAGCAGCGCCCGGACACGCCAAGAGACCCAGTACTTC.

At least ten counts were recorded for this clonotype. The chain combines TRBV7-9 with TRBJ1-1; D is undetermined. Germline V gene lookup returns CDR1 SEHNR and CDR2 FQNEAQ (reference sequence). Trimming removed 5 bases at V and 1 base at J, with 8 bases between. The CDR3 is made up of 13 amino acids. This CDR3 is CASSQVPNTEAFF. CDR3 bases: TGTGCCAGCAGCCAAGTCCCGAACACTGAAGCTTTCTTT.

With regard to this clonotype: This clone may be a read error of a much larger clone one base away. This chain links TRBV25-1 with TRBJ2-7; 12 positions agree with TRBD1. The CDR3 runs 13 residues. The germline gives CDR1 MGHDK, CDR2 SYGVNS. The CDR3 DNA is TGTGCCAGCAGGGGACAGGGGGCCTACGAGCAGTGCTTC. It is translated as CASRGQGAYEQCF.

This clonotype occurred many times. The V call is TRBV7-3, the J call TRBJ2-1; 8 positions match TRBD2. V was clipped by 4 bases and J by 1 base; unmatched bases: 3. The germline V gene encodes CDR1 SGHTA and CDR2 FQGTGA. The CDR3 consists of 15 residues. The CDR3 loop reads CASSSRLASYNEQFF. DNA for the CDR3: TGTGCCAGCAGCTCCCGACTAGCGTCCTACAATGAGCAGTTCTTC.

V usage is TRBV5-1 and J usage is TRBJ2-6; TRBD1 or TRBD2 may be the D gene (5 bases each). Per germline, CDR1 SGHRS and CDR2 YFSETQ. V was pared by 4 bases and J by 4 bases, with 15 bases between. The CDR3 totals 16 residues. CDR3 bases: TGCGCCAGCAGCCGGGCCACAGGCGGGGGGGCCAACGTCCTGACTTTC. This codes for CASSRATGGGANVLTF.

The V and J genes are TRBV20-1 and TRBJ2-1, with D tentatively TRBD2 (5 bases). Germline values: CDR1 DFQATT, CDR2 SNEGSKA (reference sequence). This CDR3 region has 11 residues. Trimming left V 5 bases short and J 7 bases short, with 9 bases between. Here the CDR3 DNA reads TGCAGTGCTGCGTCGGGGAATGAGCAGTTCTTC. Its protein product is CSAASGNEQFF.